A single sample is the source of the 20 T cell receptor beta chains below, sequenced in a study of post-analysis software for immune sequencing data. General study points: Controls showed lower frequencies than patients for roughly 5 TRBV segments, and TRBV5-6, TRBV5-1 and TRBV20-1 were among these.

Unique molecular identifiers had been added to the TCR beta cDNA libraries. TCRdb analysed the PCR reads with MiXCR anew, one entry per CDR3 protein. The sample has about 540,000 distinct CDR3 sequences; less than 40% are singletons. The antigens for these receptors are not known. The material sequenced was blood. All receptors derive from a girl aged 2-17 years with multiple sclerosis.

This clonotype came up a few times. The chain links TRBV24-1 to TRBJ1-5; D perhaps matches TRBD1 (5 bases). Germline lookup yields CDR1 KGHDR and CDR2 SFDVKD. This CDR3 has 14 amino acids. V lost 1 base and J 8 bases, leaving 11 bases between the germline ends. CDR3: CATSDFGAFKPQHF. DNA for the CDR3: TGTGCCACCAGTGATTTCGGGGCTTTTAAGCCCCAGCATTTT.

This clonotype was seen only a few times. The V gene is TRBV7-3, the J gene TRBJ2-1; 8 nucleotides agree with TRBD2. J was trimmed by 5 bases and V by 5 bases; bases with no gene match: 8. CDR3 length equals 15 residues. Germline lookup yields CDR1 SGHTA and CDR2 FQGTGA. The CDR3 sequence: CASSPRLRGDNEQFF. CDR3 DNA: TGTGCCAGCAGCCCCCGGTTGCGGGGGGACAATGAGCAGTTCTTC.

The chain carries TRBV5-1 and TRBJ2-2; D gene uncertain. Germline values: CDR1 SGHRS, CDR2 YFSETQ. CDR3 length: 15 amino acids. V gave up 4 bases and J gave up 1 base, with 11 bases separating them. Here the CDR3 DNA reads TGCGCCAGCAGCCGCAACCGGATGAACACCGGGGAGCTGTTTTTT. This codes for CASSRNRMNTGELFF.

This clonotype has just a few counts. CDR3: CASRRQTYGYTF. The CDR3 DNA sequence: TGTGCCAGCAGAAGACAGACTTATGGCTACACCTTC. V and J are TRBV12-3 or TRBV12-4 and TRBJ1-2, with D maybe TRBD1 (5 bases). Trimming stripped 6 bases from V and 5 bases from J, with 10 bases between. The CDR3 loop spans 12 amino acids.

The V gene is TRBV20-1, the J gene TRBJ2-3; TRBD2 agrees at 12 bases. The CDR3 is 17 amino acids. CDR1 and CDR2 from the germline V gene are DFQATT and SNEGSKA (reference sequence). V lost 3 bases, J lost 7 bases, and 14 bases stayed unmatched. The CDR3 DNA sequence: TGCAGTGCTAGTCGACTAGCGGGGGCCCTGAGTGCAAATACGCAGTATTTT. Its translation is CSASRLAGALSANTQYF.

This clonotype was seen only a few times. This chain joins TRBV11-2 and TRBJ2-5; D unclear. V was cut by 1 base and J by 5 bases, with 14 bases left in between. CDR1 and CDR2 (germline): SGHAT, FQNNGV. CDR3 length: 15 residues. The CDR3 DNA sequence: TGTGCCAGCAGCTTAGCGGCACCGGAGCGTGAGACCCAGTACTTC. Its protein is CASSLAAPERETQYF.

The chain carries TRBV6-2 or TRBV6-3 and TRBJ2-5; a possible D gene is TRBD2 (5 bases). Trimming took 6 bases from V and 11 from J, leaving 22 bases between them. CDR1 and CDR2 from the germline V gene are MNHEY and SVGEGT. The CDR3 runs to 14 residues. CDR3 amino acids: CASRLSPNPWEQYF. DNA for the CDR3: TGTGCCAGCAGGCTCTCTCCGAATCCCTGGGAGCAGTACTTC.

This clonotype was found a few times. CDR3 residues: CASMGFSPDTQYF. The DNA of the CDR3 is TGTGCCAGCATGGGATTCAGCCCAGATACGCAGTATTTT. The chain has TRBV2 and TRBJ2-3; D is uncertain. Between the trimmed V and J ends, which lost 7 bases and 4 bases, there was a span of 12 bases. Germline CDR1 reads SNHLY; CDR2 reads FYNNEI. The CDR3 spans 13 residues.

The chain couples TRBV5-1 to TRBJ1-5, with D perhaps TRBD1 (6 bases). The V and J ends lost 3 bases and 0 bases respectively, with 25 bases between them. CDR1 SGHRS and CDR2 YFSETQ come from the germline V gene. There are 20 residues in the CDR3. CDR3 coding DNA: TGCGCCAGCAGCTCGCGTTACGACAGGAGAAAAGCTTATAGCAATCAGCCCCAGCATTTT. It codes for CASSSRYDRRKAYSNQPQHF.

This clonotype was picked up a small number of times. J is TRBJ2-6 and V is TRBV5-4; D not resolved. The V and J ends lost 1 base and 0 bases respectively, with 8 bases between them. Germline CDR1 and CDR2: SGHNT and YYREEE (reference sequence). The CDR3 extends over 16 amino acids. The CDR3 here is CASSLKVSSGANVLTF. In DNA, the CDR3 is TGTGCCAGCAGCTTGAAAGTCAGCTCTGGGGCCAACGTCCTGACTTTC. Complete variable domain (other parts from reference TRBV5-4 and TRBJ2-6): ETGVTQSPTHLIKTRGQQVTLRCSSQSGHNTVSWYQQALGQGPQFIFQYYREEENGRGNFPPRFSGLQFPNYSSELNVNALELDDSALYLCASSLKVSSGANVLTFGAGSRLTVL.

This chain uses TRBV29-1 with TRBJ2-7, with a weak D call TRBD2 (5 bases). Trimming shortened V by 5 bases and J by 2 bases, and 10 bases separated the two germline ends. The CDR3 runs 12 residues. Germline CDR1 is SQVTM and CDR2 is ANQGSEA. Here the CDR3 reads CSVSLEAYEQYF. The CDR3 nucleotides read TGCAGCGTTAGTCTGGAGGCCTACGAGCAGTACTTC.

J is TRBJ2-7 and V is TRBV5-1; 8 nucleotides align to TRBD1. This CDR3 has 13 residues. Germline CDR1 and CDR2: SGHRS and YFSETQ. Germline trimming cut 5 bases from V and 4 bases from J; bases unmatched to any gene: 5. The CDR3 loop reads CASSATGVYEQYF. The CDR3 coding sequence is TGCGCCAGCAGTGCGACAGGGGTGTACGAGCAGTACTTC. The variable domain in full, with the rest retrieved from reference TRBV5-1 and TRBJ2-7, is KAGVTQTPRYLIKTRGQQVTLSCSPISGHRSVSWYQQTPGQGLQFLFEYFSETQRNKGNFPGRFSGRQFSNSRSEMNVSTLELGDSALYLCASSATGVYEQYFGPGTRLTVT.

This clonotype was detected only a few times. The CDR3 DNA reads TGCAGCGTTGATTCTGGTCAGGGACAGCAGTACTTC. It codes for CSVDSGQGQQYF. V usage is TRBV29-1 and J usage is TRBJ2-7; possibly TRBD1 or TRBD2 for D (5 bases each). The CDR3 covers 12 residues. Trimming removed 3 bases from V and 8 bases from J, with 14 bases in between. Germline CDR1 is SQVTM and CDR2 is ANQGSEA.

In this sample, this clonotype turned up a few times. J is TRBJ1-2 and V is TRBV20-1, with D possibly TRBD1 on 5 matching bases. V was pared by 5 bases and J by 5 bases, with 18 bases between. The CDR3 length is 14 residues. Germline values: CDR1 DFQATT, CDR2 SNEGSKA (reference sequence). CDR3 DNA sequence: TGCAGTGCTCCCGCCAGGGTGGATGGGTATGGCTACACCTTC. Its translation is CSAPARVDGYGYTF.

This clonotype occurred a few times. The chain carries TRBV5-4 and TRBJ2-3; D not resolved. Looked up from germline, CDR1 is SGHNT and CDR2 is YYREEE (reference sequence). Between the trimmed V and J ends, which lost 0 bases and 8 bases, there was a span of 10 bases. The CDR3 covers 13 residues. The CDR3 DNA is TGTGCCAGCAGCTTGGCTGGGGAAGGTACGCAGTATTTT. It translates to CASSLAGEGTQYF.

In its sample, this clonotype was seen a few times. At one end the junction does not follow the germline gene, possibly because of a read error. The J gene is TRBJ2-1, the V gene TRBV15; D assignment may be TRBD1 or TRBD2 (6 bases each). The CDR3 runs to 17 residues. Germline CDR1 and CDR2: LNHNV and YYDKDF (reference sequence). CDR3 in DNA: TGTACCACCAGCAGGTTTGGAGGGGGGAGCTCCTACAATGAGCAGTTCTTC. This sequence encodes CTTSRFGGGSSYNEQFF.

V gene TRBV14 combines with J gene TRBJ1-2; 9 bases match TRBD1. CDR1 SGHDN and CDR2 FVKESK come from the germline V gene. Losses at the gene ends were 5 bases for V and 8 bases for J; bases not matched to a gene: 12. The CDR3 sequence is 15 residues long. CDR3 sequence: CASSGIFDRGKGYTF. CDR3 DNA: TGTGCCAGCAGCGGGATATTCGACAGGGGGAAAGGCTACACCTTC.

V and J are TRBV7-2 and TRBJ2-5, with D possibly being TRBD1 (6 bases). The J call may be faulty, since TRBJ2-7 better matches the DNA end. The CDR3 totals 15 residues. The germline CDR1 and CDR2 sequences are SGHTA and FQGNSA. The CDR3 spells CASSLAPGQSYEQYF. For the CDR3, the DNA is TGTGCCAGCAGCTTAGCTCCCGGACAGAGCTACGAGCAGTACTTC.

This chain joins TRBV6-5 and TRBJ1-6; no firm D call. The germline V gene has CDR1 MNHEY and CDR2 SVGAGI. Trimming pared 6 bases from V and 0 bases from J, leaving 3 bases between. The CDR3 is 13 amino acids. The CDR3 DNA is TGTGCCAGCAGAAGCTCCTATAATTCACCCCTCCACTTT. It codes for CASRSSYNSPLHF.

The chain links TRBV27 to TRBJ1-6; D is unclear. Germline CDR1 MNHEY, CDR2 SMNVEV (reference sequence). Trimming pared 6 bases from V and 2 bases from J, leaving 8 bases between. This CDR3 has 14 residues. The DNA for the CDR3 is TGTGCCAGCAGGGGCAGAGCCTATAATTCACCCCTCCACTTT. It yields the protein CASRGRAYNSPLHF.